These 20 T cell receptor beta chains came from one sample sequenced in a study of control samples from healthy donors and cancer patients. Using immunoSEQ multiplex PCR, the repertoire was profiled, and TCRdb retains in-frame clones only, with some absent. The sample shows about 73,000 clones, roughly 94% of them seen only once. The specimen sequenced was blood. These receptor sequences come from a woman between 40 and 50 years old in good health.

The chain couples TRBV11-3 to TRBJ2-7; no clear D gene. Trimming took 0 bases from V and 2 from J, leaving 17 bases between them. The CDR3 runs to 17 residues. CDR1 is SGHNT and CDR2 is YENEEA in the germline V gene. The CDR3 loop reads CASSLDGGDTPTYEQYF. CDR3 DNA: TGTGCCAGCAGCTTAGATGGCGGCGACACGCCGACCTACGAGCAGTACTTC.

The genes are TRBV5-1 and TRBJ1-2, with a weak D call TRBD1 (6 bases). Per the germline V gene, CDR1 is SGHRS and CDR2 is YFSETQ. The length of the CDR3 is 13 residues. The V end lost 4 bases, the J end lost 7 bases, and 14 bases lay between the germline ends. The CDR3 nucleotides read TGCGCCAGCAGCCCCGACAGGACGTCTGGCTACACCTTC. This codes for CASSPDRTSGYTF.

The rearrangement uses TRBV27 and TRBJ1-1; 7 bases fit TRBD1. This CDR3 has 14 residues. Germline CDR1 MNHEY, CDR2 SMNVEV (reference sequence). J lost 1 base, V lost 4 bases, and 3 bases had no gene match. Here the CDR3 reads CASSSTGSNTEAFF. The CDR3 DNA reads TGTGCCAGCAGTTCGACAGGGTCGAACACTGAAGCTTTCTTT.

V and J are TRBV7-9 and TRBJ2-3; D ambiguous. CDR3 size: 15 residues. The V and J ends lost 3 bases and 2 bases respectively, with 12 bases between them. Germline CDR1 is SEHNR and CDR2 is FQNEAQ (reference sequence). CDR3 coding DNA: TGTGCCAGCAGCTTGACCAACTCTTACACAGATACGCAGTATTTT. Amino acids: CASSLTNSYTDTQYF. Together with reference TRBV7-9 and TRBJ2-3, the CDR3 gives the full variable domain: DTGVSQNPRHKITKRGQNVTFRCDPISEHNRLYWYRQTLGQGPEFLTYFQNEAQLEKSRLLSDRFSAERPKGSFSTLEIQRTEQGDSAMYLCASSLTNSYTDTQYFGPGTRLTVL.

The genes are TRBV5-8 and TRBJ1-2, with TRBD1 matching 9 bases. The CDR3 sequence is 15 residues long. V was clipped by 4 bases and J by 4 bases; unmatched bases: 8. CDR1 is SGHTS, CDR2 YDEGEE, per germline. The CDR3: CASSPGDRDFYGYTF. In DNA form, the CDR3 reads TGTGCCAGCAGCCCAGGGGACAGGGATTTCTATGGCTACACCTTC.

The chain uses TRBV11-2 and TRBJ2-1, with TRBD1 matching over 8 bases. The CDR3 is made up of 15 amino acids. V was pared by 3 bases and J by 6 bases, with 7 bases of the junction left unmatched. CDR1 and CDR2 (germline): SGHAT, FQNNGV. The CDR3 DNA reads TGTGCCAGCAGCTTGACCCAGGGGGCGAGCAATGAGCAGTTCTTC. This gives the protein CASSLTQGASNEQFF.

This clone was counted only a few times. The chain couples TRBV19 to TRBJ2-7, with unresolved D. CDR1 is LNHDA, CDR2 SQIVND, per germline (reference sequence). Deletions cut 3 bases from V and 4 bases from J, with 10 bases between. The CDR3 has 13 residues. In nucleotides, the CDR3 is TGTGCCAGTAGTATTATTGGTTCATACGAGCAGTACTTC. It is translated as CASSIIGSYEQYF.

The chain carries TRBV11-2 and TRBJ1-5; D may be TRBD1 (5 bases). The ends were cut back, 5 bases at V and 2 bases at J, with 13 bases in the middle. Germline-derived CDR1 and CDR2 are SGHAT and FQNNGV. The CDR3 loop spans 15 amino acids. CDR3 sequence reads: CASSKNPTGNQPQHF. The CDR3 DNA is TGTGCCAGCAGCAAAAACCCGACAGGCAATCAGCCCCAGCATTTT.

This chain joins TRBV28 and TRBJ2-5; no definite D call. This CDR3 spans 15 amino acids. V was cut by 1 base and J by 5 bases, with 14 bases left in between. The V gene's germline CDR1 is MDHEN and CDR2 SYDVKM. The CDR3 coding sequence is TGTGCCAGCAGTTTATCCCGGAAGGGTGGCGAGACCCAGTACTTC. Translation gives CASSLSRKGGETQYF. Full variable domain (rest looked up from reference TRBV28 and TRBJ2-5): DVKVTQSSRYLVKRTGEKVFLECVQDMDHENMFWYRQDPGLGLRLIYFSYDVKMKEKGDIPEGYSVSREKKERFSLILESASTNQTSMYLCASSLSRKGGETQYFGPGTRLLVL.

The rearrangement links TRBV9 to TRBJ2-7; D uncertain. Per the germline V gene, CDR1 is SGDLS and CDR2 is YYNGEE. The V and J ends lost 1 base and 7 bases respectively, with 12 bases between them. The CDR3 consists of 13 residues. CDR3 coding DNA: TGTGCCAGCAGCGTATCAGTTGGCCAGGAGCAGTACTTC. Its translation is CASSVSVGQEQYF.

The chain combines TRBV6-4 with TRBJ2-3; a weak D match, TRBD1 (6 bases). The CDR3 has 15 residues. Germline V CDR1 and CDR2: MRHNA, SNTAGT. V was trimmed by 6 bases and J by 4 bases, leaving 17 bases between them. In DNA form, the CDR3 reads TGTGCCAGCAGCGGATCCGGGACAACACCAGATACGCAGTATTTT. Protein sequence: CASSGSGTTPDTQYF.

This chain uses TRBV29-1 with TRBJ2-3; D call uncertain. The ends were cut back, 6 bases at V and 2 bases at J, with 12 bases in the middle. Per germline, CDR1 SQVTM and CDR2 ANQGSEA. CDR3 length: 13 amino acids. CDR3 coding DNA: TGCAGCGTGGGAAGGCGAGACACAGATACGCAGTATTTT. Its translation is CSVGRRDTDTQYF.

This clone was detected once. This sequence joins TRBV7-2 and TRBJ1-2, with a possible D match to TRBD1 (5 bases). In germline, CDR1 is SGHTA, CDR2 FQGNSA. The CDR3 length is 13 residues. V gave up 7 bases and J gave up 7 bases, with 16 bases separating them. For the CDR3, the DNA is TGTGCCAGCATAGTTACGGGGGATGTTGGCTACACCTTC. Amino acid sequence: CASIVTGDVGYTF.

The rearrangement uses TRBV4-2 and TRBJ1-1, with D possibly being TRBD1 (5 bases). This CDR3 comprises 16 residues. CDR1 is LGHNA and CDR2 is YNFKEQ in the germline V gene. Deletions cut 0 bases from V and 4 bases from J, with 15 bases between. The CDR3 nucleotides are TGTGCCAGCAGCCAAGAGGCCGGGCGCGGGGGCACTGAAGCTTTCTTT. Translating it yields CASSQEAGRGGTEAFF.

Worth noting for this clone: The junction differs from germline at one of its ends, possibly a read error. The genes are TRBV7-7 and TRBJ2-7, with D maybe TRBD1 (5 bases). The CDR3 loop spans 15 amino acids. CDR1 and CDR2 from the germline V gene are SSHAT and FNYEAQ (reference sequence). CDR3 sequence (DNA): TGTGCTAGCAGCCCAATAGATGGGGCCTACTACGAGCAGTACTTC. It encodes CASSPIDGAYYEQYF.

The chain couples TRBV7-8 to TRBJ1-2; D unresolved. Germline values: CDR1 SGHVS, CDR2 FQNEAQ. The length of the CDR3 is 14 residues. V was pared by 4 bases and J by 6 bases, with 15 bases between. CDR3 DNA sequence: TGTGCCAGCAGCTCCACCTTAGGGTTGGATGGCTACACCTTC. It codes for CASSSTLGLDGYTF. Drawing the rest from reference TRBV7-8 and TRBJ1-2, the complete variable domain is GAGVSQSPRYKVAKRGQDVALRCDPISGHVSLFWYQQALGQGPEFLTYFQNEAQLDKSGLPSDRFFAERPEGSVSTLKIQRTQQEDSAVYLCASSSTLGLDGYTFGSGTRLTVV.

J is TRBJ2-2 and V is TRBV2; D may be TRBD1 or TRBD2 (7 bases each). Germline assignment: CDR1 SNHLY and CDR2 FYNNEI. V shed 2 bases and J shed 5 bases, with 12 bases lying between them. This CDR3 has 15 residues. The CDR3 loop is CASSENRGGTGELFF. CDR3 nucleotide sequence: TGTGCCAGCAGTGAAAACAGGGGAGGGACCGGGGAGCTGTTTTTT.

The chain is built from TRBV13 and TRBJ1-6, with a tentative D call TRBD1 (6 bases). The ends were cut back, 4 bases at V and 0 bases at J, with 22 bases in the middle. This CDR3 contains 20 residues. Germline CDR1 PRHDT, CDR2 FYEKMQ (reference sequence). CDR3 nucleotides: TGTGCCAGCAGCTCAGGCGCCGGGACAAAATACAGCTCCTATAATTCACCCCTCCACTTT. Its translation is CASSSGAGTKYSSYNSPLHF. Full variable domain (remainder filled in from reference TRBV13 and TRBJ1-6): AAGVIQSPRHLIKEKRETATLKCYPIPRHDTVYWYQQGPGQDPQFLISFYEKMQSDKGSIPDRFSAQQFSDYHSELNMSSLELGDSALYFCASSSGAGTKYSSYNSPLHFGNGTRLTVT.

The rearrangement uses TRBV24-1 and TRBJ2-5, with 10 bases matching TRBD1. The CDR3 loop spans 16 amino acids. Germline V gene data show CDR1 as KGHDR and CDR2 as SFDVKD. V gave up 1 base and J gave up 5 bases; unmatched junction bases: 6. The CDR3 DNA is TGTGCCACCAGTGATTTTGGGACAGGGGCTGAGGAGACCCAGTACTTC. It translates to CATSDFGTGAEETQYF.

DNA for the CDR3: TGTGCCAGCAGTCCTCGACAGGGGGCTAATGAAAAACTGTTTTTT. This translates into CASSPRQGANEKLFF. This sequence joins TRBV27 and TRBJ1-4, with TRBD1 matching 9 bases. V lost 5 bases and J lost 3; bases outside the gene matches: 4. The CDR3 contains 15 residues. Germline CDR1 is MNHEY and CDR2 is SMNVEV (reference sequence).